This T cell receptor (beta chain) was identified during a study of CD4+ T cells in melanoma (dated 2022 in TCRdb). About the study as a whole: Neoantigen-specific CD4+ T cells in human melanoma were investigated in the study.

This clone was detected a few times. Its binding antigen is unknown. The input lacks base qualities; no much larger clone sits a single base away. From its cysteine to its phenylalanine, the CDR3 spans 13 amino acids. Only the CDR3 DNA stays, 39 bases, in frame from base 1. Trimming removed 4 bases from V and 7 bases from J, leaving 14 bases between the germline ends. The germline V gene provides CDR1 SGHDN and CDR2 FVKESK. The library was made by the immunoSEQ multiplex PCR assay. Held by TCRdb, this immuneACCESS table contains in-frame sequences only and omits some clones. Under half of the omission traces to an unresolved V gene where checked; the cause of the rest is unknown. Present in this sample are some 19,000 clones, around 80% of which were seen just once. The biggest ten clones account for around 8.9% of the sample. Donors were patients with melanoma. Broader findings and caveats from the paper: According to the report, neoantigen-specific CD4+ T cells in melanoma displayed diverse differentiation states. The report described a correlation between neoantigen-specific CD4+ T cells and the function of CD8+ T cells, macrophages and B cells.

Rearrangement joined TRBV14 to TRBJ2-7; TRBD1 might be the D gene, on 6 matching bases. This clonotype originated in a human donor with melanoma. In nucleotide form, the sequence is TGTGCCAGCAGCCCTTACACAGGGTGGGAGCAGTACTTC. It translates as CASSPYTGWEQYF.